The following is a T cell receptor beta chain sequence with its context. Its antigen is unknown. Every donor was a healthy person donating bone marrow. The PCR used 60 Vbeta and 13 Jbeta primers. The data were produced by immunoSEQ multiplex PCR, yet TCRdb's version contains in-frame clones alone and is incomplete. Here the sample table reports about 75,000 clones. These data come from a study of cytomegalovirus exposure and HLA in healthy donors. Findings of the study overall: A later look showed TCR association rates differing by HLA locus, highest for DRB1 and lowest for HLA-C. The listing of 150 or so TCR beta chains classed them as cytomegalovirus-associated. TCR beta sequences reportedly predicted most subjects' HLA-A and HLA-B alleles accurately.

This CDR3 is built from 15 residues. Germline loops: CDR1 MDHEN, CDR2 SYDVKM. V lost 6 bases and J lost 0; bases outside the gene matches: 7. The sequenced sample consisted of PBMCs. The sequence was collected from a man aged 18 to 29 in good health and CMV-seropositive. The chain links TRBV28 to TRBJ1-1, with 7 bases matching TRBD1. The CDR3 loop reads CASRPNRGMNTEAFF. In nucleotides, the CDR3 is TGTGCCAGCAGGCCCAACAGGGGAATGAACACTGAAGCTTTCTTT.